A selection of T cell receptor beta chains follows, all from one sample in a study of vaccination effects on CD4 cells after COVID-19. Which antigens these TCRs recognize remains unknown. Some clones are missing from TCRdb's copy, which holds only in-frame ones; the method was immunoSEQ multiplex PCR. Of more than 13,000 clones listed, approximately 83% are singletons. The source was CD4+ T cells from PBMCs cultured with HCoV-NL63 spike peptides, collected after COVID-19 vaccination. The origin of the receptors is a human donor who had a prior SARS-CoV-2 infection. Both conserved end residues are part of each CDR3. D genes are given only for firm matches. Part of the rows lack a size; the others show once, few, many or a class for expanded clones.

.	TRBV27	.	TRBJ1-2	CASSLGRDYGYTF	TGTGCCAGCAGTTTAGGCAGGGACTATGGCTACACCTTC
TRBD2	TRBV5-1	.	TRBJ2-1	CASSLLGLAGGPPYNEQFF	TGCGCCAGCAGCTTACTCGGACTAGCGGGGGGGCCGCCCTACAATGAGCAGTTCTTC
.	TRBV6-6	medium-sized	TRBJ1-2	CASSFGVYGYTF	TGTGCCAGTTCCTTTGGTGTCTATGGCTACACCTTC
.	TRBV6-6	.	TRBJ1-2	CASSSIDSSFGYTF	TGTGCCAGCAGCTCTATCGACAGTTCGTTTGGCTACACCTTC
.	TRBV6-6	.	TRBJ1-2	CASSYDAFPYGYTF	TGTGCCAGCAGTTACGACGCATTCCCTTATGGCTACACCTTC
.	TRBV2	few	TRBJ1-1	CASRTDENTEAFF	TGTGCCAGCAGAACCGACGAGAACACTGAAGCTTTCTTT
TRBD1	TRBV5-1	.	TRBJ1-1	CASSWGTANTEAFF	TGCGCCAGCAGCTGGGGGACAGCAAACACTGAAGCTTTCTTT
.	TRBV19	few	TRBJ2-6	CASTTRSGANVLTF	TGTGCCAGTACGACCCGCTCTGGGGCCAACGTCCTGACTTTC
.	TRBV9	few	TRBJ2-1	CASSVLSDAAYNEQFF	TGTGCCAGCAGCGTTTTGTCGGACGCCGCCTACAATGAGCAGTTCTTC
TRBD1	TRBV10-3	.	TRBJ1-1	CATHGTGVTEAFF	TGTGCCACCCATGGGACAGGAGTCACTGAAGCTTTCTTT
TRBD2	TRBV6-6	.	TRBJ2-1	CASSSGRAVAYNEQFF	TGTGCCAGCAGTAGCGGGAGGGCCGTGGCCTACAATGAGCAGTTCTTC
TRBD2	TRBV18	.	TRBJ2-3	CASSLEAGGSDTQYF	TGTGCCAGCTCACTTGAGGCGGGAGGATCAGATACGCAGTATTTT
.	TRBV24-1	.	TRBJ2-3	CATSDGGAASTDTQYF	TGTGCCACCAGTGATGGCGGGGCCGCGAGCACAGATACGCAGTATTTT
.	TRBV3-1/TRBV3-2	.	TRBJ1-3	CASSQGPGNTIYF	TGTGCCAGCAGCCAAGGCCCTGGGAACACCATATATTTT
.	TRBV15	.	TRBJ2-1	CATSRDGGSSYNEQFF	TGTGCCACCAGCAGAGACGGGGGCAGCTCCTACAATGAGCAGTTCTTC
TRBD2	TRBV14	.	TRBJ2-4	CASSQDDLAGTKNIQYF	TGTGCCAGCAGCCAAGATGATCTAGCGGGGACCAAAAACATTCAGTACTTC
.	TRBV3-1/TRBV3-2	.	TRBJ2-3	CASSQVLGGRTDTQYF	TGTGCCAGCAGCCAAGTCCTAGGGGGTCGCACAGATACGCAGTATTTT
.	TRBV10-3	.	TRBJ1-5	CAISESGQPQHF	TGTGCCATCAGTGAGTCGGGCCAGCCCCAGCATTTT
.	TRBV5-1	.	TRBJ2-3	CASSLVLGSTDTQYF	TGCGCCAGCAGCTTGGTTTTGGGATCCACAGATACGCAGTATTTT
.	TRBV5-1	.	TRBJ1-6	CASSLKADSPLHF	TGCGCCAGCAGTTTGAAGGCGGATTCACCCCTCCACTTT
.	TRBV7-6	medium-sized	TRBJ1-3	CASSLGAWDGSGNTIYF	TGTGCCAGCAGCTTAGGGGCTTGGGATGGCTCTGGAAACACCATATATTTT
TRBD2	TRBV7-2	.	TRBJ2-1	CASSLWTSGHNEQFF	TGTGCCAGCAGCCTATGGACTAGCGGCCACAATGAGCAGTTCTTC
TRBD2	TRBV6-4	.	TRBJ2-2	CASSEAGADTGELFF	TGTGCCAGCAGTGAAGCGGGGGCCGACACCGGGGAGCTGTTTTTT
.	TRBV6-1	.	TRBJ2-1	CASSDRESHNEQFF	TGTGCCAGCAGTGACCGGGAGTCCCACAATGAGCAGTTCTTC
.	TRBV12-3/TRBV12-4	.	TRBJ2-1	CASTFYNEQFF	TGTGCCAGCACCTTCTACAATGAGCAGTTCTTC
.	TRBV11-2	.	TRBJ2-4	CASSLWPRMLRTAKNIQYF	TGTGCCAGCAGCTTGTGGCCTAGAATGTTGAGAACAGCCAAAAACATTCAGTACTTC
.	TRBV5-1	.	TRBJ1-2	CASSQVGYGYTF	TGCGCCAGTTCACAGGTGGGCTATGGCTACACCTTC
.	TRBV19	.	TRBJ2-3	CASRPAASTDTQYF	TGTGCCAGTAGACCGGCGGCTAGCACAGATACGCAGTATTTT
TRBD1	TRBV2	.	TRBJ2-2	CASSSRDRGFVVGELFF	TGTGCCAGCAGTAGCCGGGACAGGGGATTCGTAGTCGGGGAGCTGTTTTTT
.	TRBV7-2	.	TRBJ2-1	CASSLQISYNEQFF	TGTGCCAGCAGCTTACAAATATCCTACAATGAGCAGTTCTTC
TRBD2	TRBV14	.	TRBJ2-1	CASSQPGGFSYNEQFF	TGTGCCAGCAGCCAACCGGGAGGGTTCTCCTACAATGAGCAGTTCTTC
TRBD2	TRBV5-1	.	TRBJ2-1	CASSPVAGGRDEQFF	TGCGCCAGCAGCCCTGTAGCGGGAGGTCGCGATGAGCAGTTCTTC
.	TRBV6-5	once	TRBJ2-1	CASRKLGESNNEQFF	TGTGCCAGCAGAAAACTAGGCGAGTCAAACAATGAGCAGTTCTTC
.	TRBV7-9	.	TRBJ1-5	CASSLATGARGQPQHF	TGTGCCAGCAGCTTAGCGACGGGGGCGCGGGGACAGCCCCAGCATTTT
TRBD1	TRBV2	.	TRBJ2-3	CASLGQGQDTQYF	TGTGCCAGCTTGGGACAGGGCCAAGATACGCAGTATTTT
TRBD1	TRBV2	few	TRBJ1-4	CASSVDRGREKLFF	TGTGCCAGCAGCGTAGACAGGGGGCGGGAAAAACTGTTTTTT
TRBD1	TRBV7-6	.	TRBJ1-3	CASSSHTGGSSGNTIYF	TGTGCCAGCAGCTCCCATACAGGGGGGAGCTCTGGAAACACCATATATTTT
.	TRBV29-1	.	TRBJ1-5	CSVESLGRDALQPQHF	TGCAGCGTTGAATCCCTGGGCAGGGACGCTCTGCAGCCCCAGCATTTT
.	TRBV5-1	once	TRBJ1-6	CASSLGPNSPLHF	TGCGCCAGCAGCTTGGGTCCAAATTCACCCCTCCACTTT
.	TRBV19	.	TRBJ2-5	CASRDGALETQYF	TGTGCCAGTAGGGACGGGGCGTTGGAGACCCAGTACTTC
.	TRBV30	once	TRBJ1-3	CAGRVSGGNTIYF	TGTGCCGGAAGGGTATCGGGAGGAAACACCATATATTTT
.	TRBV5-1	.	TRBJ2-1	CASSLLSMNEQFF	TGCGCCAGCAGCTTGCTTAGTATGAATGAGCAGTTCTTC
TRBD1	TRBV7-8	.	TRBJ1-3	CASSLAHGQGNTIYF	TGTGCCAGCAGCTTAGCGCACGGACAGGGGAACACCATATATTTT
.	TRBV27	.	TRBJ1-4	CASSFHQGNWTNEKLFF	TGTGCCAGCAGTTTTCACCAGGGAAATTGGACTAATGAAAAACTGTTTTTT
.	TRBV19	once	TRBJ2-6	CASSQSYNSGANVLTF	TGTGCCAGTAGTCAAAGTTACAACTCTGGGGCCAACGTCCTGACTTTC
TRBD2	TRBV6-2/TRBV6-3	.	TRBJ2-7	CASSYAPGLAENYEQYF	TGTGCCAGCAGTTACGCCCCTGGACTAGCGGAAAACTACGAGCAGTACTTC
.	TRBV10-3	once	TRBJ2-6	CAIKGQSGANVLTF	TGTGCCATCAAGGGACAATCTGGGGCCAACGTCCTGACTTTC
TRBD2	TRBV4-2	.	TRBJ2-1	CASSTRVGLGVREQFF	TGTGCCAGCAGCACTCGGGTGGGACTAGGGGTACGAGAGCAGTTCTTC
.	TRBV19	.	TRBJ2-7	CASQDSGGPYEQYF	TGTGCCAGTCAGGACTCAGGGGGGCCTTACGAGCAGTACTTC
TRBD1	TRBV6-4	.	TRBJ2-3	CASSDLGQGTDTQYF	TGTGCCAGCAGTGACTTGGGACAGGGCACAGATACGCAGTATTTT
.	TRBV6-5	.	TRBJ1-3	CASSYDRASGNTIYF	TGTGCCAGCAGTTACGATAGGGCCTCTGGAAACACCATATATTTT
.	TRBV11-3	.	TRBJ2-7	CASSLDKRGATHEQYF	TGTGCCAGCAGCTTAGATAAGCGAGGAGCCACGCACGAGCAGTACTTC
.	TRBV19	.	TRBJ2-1	CASSSPPGVTYNEQFF	TGTGCCAGTAGTTCGCCCCCGGGGGTAACCTACAATGAGCAGTTCTTC
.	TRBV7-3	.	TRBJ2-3	CASSTGGPDTQYF	TGTGCCAGCAGCACCGGGGGACCAGATACGCAGTATTTT
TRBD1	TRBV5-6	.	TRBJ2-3	CASRETGRSTDTQYF	TGTGCCAGCAGGGAGACAGGGCGTAGCACAGATACGCAGTATTTT